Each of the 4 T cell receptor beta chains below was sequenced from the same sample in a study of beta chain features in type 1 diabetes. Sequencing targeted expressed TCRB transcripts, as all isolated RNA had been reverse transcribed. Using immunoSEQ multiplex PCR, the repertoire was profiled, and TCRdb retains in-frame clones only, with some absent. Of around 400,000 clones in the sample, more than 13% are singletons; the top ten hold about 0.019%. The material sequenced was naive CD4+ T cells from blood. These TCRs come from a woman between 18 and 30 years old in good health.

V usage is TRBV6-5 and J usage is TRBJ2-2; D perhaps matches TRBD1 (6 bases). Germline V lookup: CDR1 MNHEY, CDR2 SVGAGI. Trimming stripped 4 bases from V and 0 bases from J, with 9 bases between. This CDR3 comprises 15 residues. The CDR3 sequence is CASSSRTANTGELFF. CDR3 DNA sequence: TGTGCCAGCAGTTCCCGGACAGCGAACACCGGGGAGCTGTTTTTT.

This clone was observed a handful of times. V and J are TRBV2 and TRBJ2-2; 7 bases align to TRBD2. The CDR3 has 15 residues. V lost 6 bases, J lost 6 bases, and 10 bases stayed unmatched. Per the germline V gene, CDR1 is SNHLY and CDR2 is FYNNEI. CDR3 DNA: TGTGCCAGCAGGCTCCGGGAGGACAAGCCCGGGGAGCTGTTTTTT. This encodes CASRLREDKPGELFF.

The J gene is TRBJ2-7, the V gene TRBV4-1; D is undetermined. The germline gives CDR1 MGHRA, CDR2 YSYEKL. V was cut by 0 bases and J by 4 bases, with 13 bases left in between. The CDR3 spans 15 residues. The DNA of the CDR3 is TGCGCCAGCAGCCAAGATGAGACGAGGCTATACGAGCAGTACTTC. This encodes CASSQDETRLYEQYF.

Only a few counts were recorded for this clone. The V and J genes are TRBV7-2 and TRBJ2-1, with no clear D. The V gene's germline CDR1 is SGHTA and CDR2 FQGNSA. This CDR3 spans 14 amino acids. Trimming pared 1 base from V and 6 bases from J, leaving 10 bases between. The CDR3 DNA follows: TGTGCCAGCAGCTTAGGAGGTCAGTTCAATGAGCAGTTCTTC. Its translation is CASSLGGQFNEQFF.